Below, one TCR beta chain is given with its context. Its target is not known. This sample is part of a study of T cell repertoires in cytomegalovirus infection. Study results and limitations: CMV-specific TCR beta clonotypes restricted by HLA-C were the ones dominating the ex vivo response.

TCRdb re-called the reads through MiXCR, storing one row per CDR3 protein. The table records roughly 80,000 distinct CDR3 sequences, roughly 40% of them present only once. Trimming pared 2 bases from V and 4 bases from J, leaving 13 bases between. Germline CDR1 reads SGHRS; CDR2 reads YFSETQ. This CDR3 contains 14 residues. This specimen was CD8+ T cells from cultured PBMCs, taken from culture after CMV antigen stimulation. This sequence originates from a human donor in good health (CMV status not recorded). Some clones in this sample may be carry-over from other donors' samples. This sequence joins TRBV5-1 and TRBJ2-7, with D perhaps TRBD2 (5 bases). The CDR3 region has the DNA TGCGCCAGCAGCTTAAAGAACAGACTATACGAGCAGTACTTC. Encoded protein: CASSLKNRLYEQYF.